One sample yielded the 5 T cell receptor beta chains listed below, sequenced in a study of cytomegalovirus exposure and HLA in healthy donors. This PCR relied on a set of 60 Vbeta primers and 13 Jbeta primers. The protocol was immunoSEQ multiplex PCR, while the TCRdb copy is restricted to in-frame clones and leaves out a portion. The table lists 100,000 to 150,000 clones, more than 70% of them singletons. The sample taken for sequencing was PBMCs. The origin of the receptors is a human donor in good health.

The chain has TRBV7-9 and TRBJ2-7; weak D call: TRBD2 (6 bases). The ends were cut back, 1 base at V and 3 bases at J, with 13 bases in the middle. The CDR3 has 15 residues. Germline loops: CDR1 SEHNR, CDR2 FQNEAQ (reference sequence). The CDR3 DNA sequence: TGTGCCAGCAGCTTAGGGAGGGCGGGGTACTACGAGCAGTACTTC. This encodes CASSLGRAGYYEQYF.

This clone appeared a single time. The V and J genes are TRBV7-6 and TRBJ2-1; D possibly corresponds to TRBD2 (5 bases). Deletions cut 1 base from V and 1 base from J, with 11 bases between. This CDR3 region has 16 residues. Germline V lookup: CDR1 SGHVS, CDR2 FNYEAQ. CDR3: CASSLGAASSYNEQFF. The CDR3 DNA reads as TGTGCCAGCAGCTTAGGAGCGGCGAGTTCCTACAATGAGCAGTTCTTC.

This chain connects TRBV14 to TRBJ2-7; TRBD2 is a possible D gene (5 bases). Germline V gene data show CDR1 as SGHDN and CDR2 as FVKESK. Between the trimmed V and J ends, which lost 4 bases and 4 bases, there was a span of 5 bases. CDR3 size: 11 residues. The CDR3 sequence: CASSLAYEQYF. As DNA, the CDR3 is TGTGCCAGCAGCCTAGCGTACGAGCAGTACTTC.

This clone was seen only once. This sequence joins TRBV4-2 and TRBJ2-5, with TRBD2 identical over 8 bases. The ends lost 4 bases at V and 7 bases at J; junction bases unmatched: 8. CDR3 length: 14 amino acids. Germline V CDR1 and CDR2: LGHNA, YNFKEQ. CDR3: CASSPLAGGGTQYF. In DNA form, the CDR3 reads TGTGCCAGCAGCCCCCTAGCGGGCGGAGGGACCCAGTACTTC.

This sequence joins TRBV6-1 and TRBJ1-5; D not resolved. CDR1 is MNHNS and CDR2 is SASEGT in the germline V gene. CDR3 length: 16 amino acids. Trimming took off 2 bases at V and 5 bases at J, with 16 bases between the two ends. The CDR3 bases are TGTGCCAGCAGTGAATCGGGGTCGGGGAAAGATCAGCCCCAGCATTTT. Amino acid sequence: CASSESGSGKDQPQHF.